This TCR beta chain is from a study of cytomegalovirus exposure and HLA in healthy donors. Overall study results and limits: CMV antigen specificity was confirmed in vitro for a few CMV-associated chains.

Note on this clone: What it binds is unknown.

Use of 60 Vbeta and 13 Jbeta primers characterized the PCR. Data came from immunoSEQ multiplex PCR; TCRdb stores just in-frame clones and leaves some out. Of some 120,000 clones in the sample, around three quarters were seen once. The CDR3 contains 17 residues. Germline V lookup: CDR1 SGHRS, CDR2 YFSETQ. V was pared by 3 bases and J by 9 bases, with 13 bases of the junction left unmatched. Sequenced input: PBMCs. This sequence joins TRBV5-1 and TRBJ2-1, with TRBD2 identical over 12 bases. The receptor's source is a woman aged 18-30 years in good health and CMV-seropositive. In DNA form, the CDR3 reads TGCGCCAGCAGCTATCAAGGGGGGACTAGCGGGTTATCTGAGCAGTTCTTC. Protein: CASSYQGGTSGLSEQFF.